This entry lists 13 T cell receptor beta chains sequenced from one sample in a study of blood T cell repertoires in COVID-19. The data were produced by immunoSEQ multiplex PCR, yet TCRdb's version contains in-frame clones alone and is incomplete. The table lists 200,000 to 300,000 clones, about 84% of them singletons. Sequenced: peripheral blood. The receptor set was obtained from an elderly woman with acute or convalescent COVID-19.

The rearrangement links TRBV2 to TRBJ1-2; D uncertain. Germline lookup yields CDR1 SNHLY and CDR2 FYNNEI. Trimming took 1 base from V and 8 from J, leaving 11 bases between them. The CDR3 spans 13 residues. The DNA of the CDR3 is TGTGCCAGCAGTGAAGGCCGCCGGGGAGGCTACACCTTC. Translating it yields CASSEGRRGGYTF.

This chain uses TRBV7-3 with TRBJ2-1; 9 positions agree with TRBD2. The J segment lost 1 base and the V segment lost 2 bases, leaving 12 bases of the junction unmatched. CDR3 length: 19 residues. CDR1 and CDR2 (germline): SGHTA, FQGTGA. Here the CDR3 DNA reads TGTGCCAGCAGCTTAGAATCAATTGGAAGCGGGAGGTCCTACAATGAGCAGTTCTTC. It is translated as CASSLESIGSGRSYNEQFF.

The V and J genes are TRBV7-2 and TRBJ1-3; perhaps TRBD1 as D (6 bases). V lost 3 bases and J lost 0, with 15 bases in between. The CDR3 covers 17 residues. CDR1 and CDR2 (germline): SGHTA, FQGNSA. The CDR3 reads CASSFVWGQSSGNTIYF. CDR3 DNA sequence: TGTGCCAGCAGCTTCGTTTGGGGGCAGAGCTCTGGAAACACCATATATTTT.

The J gene is TRBJ2-5, the V gene TRBV7-3; 8 bases match TRBD2. The germline gives CDR1 SGHTA, CDR2 FQGTGA. V lost 5 bases and J lost 5; bases outside the gene matches: 10. The CDR3 consists of 15 residues. The CDR3 is CASSIVAGSWETQYF. The CDR3 nucleotides read TGTGCCAGCAGCATAGTAGCGGGATCGTGGGAGACCCAGTACTTC. The variable domain in full, with the rest retrieved from reference TRBV7-3 and TRBJ2-5, is GAGVSQTPSNKVTEKGKYVELRCDPISGHTALYWYRQSLGQGPEFLIYFQGTGAADDSGLPNDRFFAVRPEGSVSTLKIQRTERGDSAVYLCASSIVAGSWETQYFGPGTRLLVL.

The CDR3 DNA is TGTGCCAGCAGCTTAGAGGCGGGAGCCCCTAATGAGCAGTTCTTC. It yields the protein CASSLEAGAPNEQFF. The chain recombines TRBV7-9 with TRBJ2-1, with 7 bases that match TRBD2. Germline lookup yields CDR1 SEHNR and CDR2 FQNEAQ (reference sequence). Trimming removed 1 base from V and 7 bases from J; junction bases left unmatched: 7. The CDR3 contains 15 residues. Looking up the rest from reference TRBV7-9 and TRBJ2-1 gives the full variable domain: DTGVSQNPRHKITKRGQNVTFRCDPISEHNRLYWYRQTLGQGPEFLTYFQNEAQLEKSRLLSDRFSAERPKGSFSTLEIQRTEQGDSAMYLCASSLEAGAPNEQFFGPGTRLTVL.

J is TRBJ1-5 and V is TRBV5-5; 11 bases align to TRBD1. This CDR3 is 17 amino acids long. The V gene's germline CDR1 is SGHKS and CDR2 YYEKEE (reference sequence). V lost 4 bases, J lost 4 bases, and 10 bases stayed unmatched. The CDR3 nucleotides read TGTGCCAGCAGCCCCGCGGGACAGGGGGGACTTAATCAGCCCCAGCATTTT. It yields the protein CASSPAGQGGLNQPQHF.

The chain uses TRBV5-1 and TRBJ1-1, with TRBD1 identical over 7 bases. V shed 4 bases, J shed 4 bases, and the junction held 4 bases outside the gene matches. This CDR3 has 13 amino acids. Germline V gene data show CDR1 as SGHRS and CDR2 as YFSETQ. CDR3 DNA: TGCGCCAGCAGCCAAAGGGGGCTCACTGAAGCTTTCTTT. Amino acid sequence: CASSQRGLTEAFF.

At least ten counts were recorded for this clone. The chain uses TRBV25-1 and TRBJ1-2, with 7 bases lining up with TRBD1. The CDR3 runs 14 residues. V shed 3 bases, J shed 4 bases, and the junction held 5 bases outside the gene matches. CDR1 and CDR2 (germline): MGHDK, SYGVNS. CDR3: CASSDSGTAYGYTF. The DNA of the CDR3 is TGTGCCAGCAGTGACTCTGGGACAGCCTATGGCTACACCTTC.

CDR3 sequence reads: CASSSIPGLAGENTGELFF. In DNA form, the CDR3 reads TGCGCCAGCAGCTCAATACCGGGACTAGCGGGGGAGAACACCGGGGAGCTGTTTTTT. The chain carries TRBV5-1 and TRBJ2-2, with TRBD2 identical over 14 bases. The CDR3 covers 19 residues. Germline-derived CDR1 and CDR2 are SGHRS and YFSETQ. V dropped 3 bases and J dropped 1; count of bases not matched to a gene: 8.

The chain is built from TRBV6-5 and TRBJ1-3; D is unclear. Deletions cut 8 bases from V and 9 bases from J, with 14 bases between. From germline, CDR1 is MNHEY and CDR2 SVGAGI. The CDR3 runs 12 residues. The CDR3 DNA reads TGTGCCAGCCGAGATATCGGCGGCACCATATATTTT. Protein product: CASRDIGGTIYF.

In its sample, this clone was seen a few times. The chain carries TRBV19 and TRBJ1-5, with D tentatively TRBD1 (5 bases). Germline CDR1 reads LNHDA; CDR2 reads SQIVND (reference sequence). The CDR3 contains 15 residues. Trimming took 0 bases from V and 6 from J, leaving 12 bases between them. For the CDR3, the DNA is TGTGCCAGTAGTATAGACAGGGATGTGGGTCAGCCCCAGCATTTT. This translates into CASSIDRDVGQPQHF.

This clone has a single count. V usage is TRBV11-3 and J usage is TRBJ2-2; TRBD2 aligns across 10 bases. With 5 bases clipped from V and 7 bases from J, the junction kept 7 bases outside the gene matches. The CDR3 consists of 15 residues. The germline CDR1 and CDR2 sequences are SGHNT and YENEEA. CDR3 sequence reads: CASSGLAAGDGELFF. The CDR3 region has the DNA TGTGCCAGCAGCGGACTAGCGGCGGGTGACGGGGAGCTGTTTTTT. Filled out from reference TRBV11-3 and TRBJ2-2, the complete variable domain reads EAGVVQSPRYKIIEKKQPVAFWCNPISGHNTLYWYLQNLGQGPELLIRYENEEAVDDSQLPKDRFSAERLKGVDSTLKIQPAELGDSAVYLCASSGLAAGDGELFFGEGSRLTVL.

This clone was seen once. The chain recombines TRBV30 with TRBJ2-2; 13 bases match TRBD2. Trimming removed 5 bases from V and 5 bases from J; junction bases left unmatched: 5. The CDR3 runs to 15 residues. Germline V gives CDR1 GTSNPN, CDR2 SVGIG (reference sequence). CDR3 region: CAWGLAGVYTGELFF. CDR3 coding DNA: TGTGCCTGGGGACTAGCGGGAGTATATACCGGGGAGCTGTTTTTT.